The 8 T cell receptor beta chains below come from one sample, sequenced in a study of blood T cell repertoires in COVID-19. Repertoires were generated with immunoSEQ multiplex PCR, while TCRdb's copy carries only in-frame clones and drops some. The sample records 200,000 to 300,000 clones, around 90% being singletons. The source material was peripheral blood. These receptors originate from a human donor in a cohort sampled during active COVID-19.

This clone was counted a few times. The chain couples TRBV5-4 to TRBJ1-3; D is undetermined. CDR3 length: 15 residues. The ends were cut back, 1 base at V and 0 bases at J, with 8 bases in the middle. CDR1 and CDR2 from the germline V gene are SGHNT and YYREEE (reference sequence). CDR3 sequence: CASSLSGLSGNTIYF. Written as DNA, the CDR3 is TGTGCCAGCAGCTTGTCGGGTCTCTCTGGAAACACCATATATTTT.

V is TRBV21-1 and J is TRBJ2-1; the tabulated D call, TRBD2, remains unverified against the DNA. TRBV21-1 has pseudogene status. The CDR3 has 14 residues. The CDR3 region is CASSSREDYNEQFF. DNA for the CDR3: TGTGCCAGCAGCTCTCGGGAGGACTACAATGAGCAGTTCTTC.

This chain links TRBV7-2 with TRBJ2-5; a possible D gene is TRBD2 (6 bases). This CDR3 contains 14 residues. Germline V gene sequence: CDR1 SGHTA, CDR2 FQGNSA. The V and J ends lost 3 bases and 5 bases respectively, with 13 bases between them. In DNA, the CDR3 is TGTGCCAGCAGCTTGGGGGGACGATTGGAGACCCAGTACTTC. Amino acids: CASSLGGRLETQYF.

The chain is built from TRBV11-3 and TRBJ2-7; the match to TRBD2 covers 7 bases. V lost 3 bases to trimming and J lost 6 bases; unmatched junction nucleotides: 5. CDR1 and CDR2 from the germline V gene are SGHNT and YENEEA. The CDR3 length is 13 residues. CDR3 protein: CASSFKGGFEQYF. The CDR3 DNA is TGTGCCAGCAGCTTTAAGGGAGGGTTCGAGCAGTACTTC.

The chain is built from TRBV6-1 and TRBJ2-6, with 7 bases fitting TRBD1. Germline V gives CDR1 MNHNS, CDR2 SASEGT. The CDR3 spans 18 residues. V trimming: 4 bases; J trimming: 0 bases; junction bases outside the gene matches: 9. The CDR3: CASSVSTNRGSGANVLTF. In nucleotides, the CDR3 is TGTGCCAGCAGTGTTTCCACGAACAGGGGCTCTGGGGCCAACGTCCTGACTTTC.

CDR3 bases: TGTGCCAGCAGCCCGACAGGGGGCACAGATACGCAGTATTTT. Amino acids: CASSPTGGTDTQYF. This chain connects TRBV7-9 to TRBJ2-3; TRBD1 matches at 8 bases. After removal of 5 bases from V and 1 base from J, the junction contained 2 bases not matched to a gene. The V gene's germline CDR1 is SEHNR and CDR2 FQNEAQ (reference sequence). This CDR3 has 14 residues.

The V and J genes are TRBV25-1 and TRBJ2-3; tentative D call: TRBD2 (7 bases). In germline, CDR1 is MGHDK, CDR2 SYGVNS. Trimming removed 7 bases at V and 6 bases at J, with 14 bases between. The CDR3 is 13 residues long. The CDR3 bases are TGTGCCAGCACCTGGGGGAGGGGGGATACGCAGTATTTT. It translates to CASTWGRGDTQYF.

The chain links TRBV6-2 or TRBV6-3 to TRBJ2-7; 11 bases match TRBD2. The trim removed 4 bases at V and 2 bases at J, leaving 13 bases unmatched. The CDR3 has 18 amino acids. Per the germline V gene, CDR1 is MNHEY and CDR2 is SVGEGT. The CDR3 sequence is CASSFTIRLAGGAYEQYF. In DNA form, the CDR3 reads TGTGCCAGCAGTTTCACAATTCGTCTAGCGGGGGGCGCCTACGAGCAGTACTTC.